This section outlines one TCR beta chain sequence together with its context. This clone was counted a single time. Its antigen is not yet known. No base quality information exists; no much larger clone differs at one position. The cohort consisted of 650 to 850 healthy bone marrow donors. All cohort members were sampled while nominally healthy, although unrecorded immune exposures were likely present. The donor was CMV seropositive and belonged to the group of some 290 seropositive cohort members. A peripheral blood sample was collected from each donor, and TCR beta sequencing was performed on peripheral blood mononuclear cells. Genomic DNA was extracted from the blood cell samples with the Qiagen DNeasy Blood Extraction Kit. The library was generated by the immunoSEQ multiplex PCR assay. A mixture of 60 forward primers for TCR Vbeta segments and 13 reverse primers for TCR Jbeta segments was used in the multiplex PCR. The CDR3 region of rearranged TCR beta genes was amplified from genomic DNA with a multiplex PCR assay. The amplified TCR beta libraries were sequenced on the Illumina HiSeq System as 87-base-pair reads. Per the original workflow: In a later analysis, tens of millions of unique TCR beta chains were counted across the approximately 620 repertoires, and about 9.9 million of these chains were shared by at least two donors. To remove PCR and sequencing errors, raw reads were error-corrected and collapsed into unique sequences using a nearest-neighbor algorithm that merged closely related sequences. V, D and J gene segments were assigned by aligning CDR3 sequences to IMGT reference sequences. For a sequence to be retained, a match of at least six nucleotides was required to both a V gene segment and a J gene segment. Rearrangements were classified as productive when the CDR3 lacked stop codons and remained in frame with V and J, and all other rearrangements were classified as non-productive. CDR3 was defined by IMGT convention, running from the second conserved V-encoded cysteine to the conserved J-encoded phenylalanine. The earlier analysis of 500 to 750 of the donors excluded any sequence lacking an unambiguous match to a single V gene segment. In an earlier analysis of a few hundred of the donors, V segments were called functional above 56.7% productive rearrangements and were called segregating when the between-donor standard deviation exceeded 5%. A statistical classification framework was built for diagnosing cytomegalovirus status from the catalog of TCR beta chain sequences. A later analysis assigned V and J genes by comparing TCR nucleotide sequences with IMGT/GENE-DB human TR gene sequences. In a later analysis, CDR3 sequences and most-parsimonious VDJ recombination scenarios were assigned using the TCRdist pipeline. A later analysis defined each TCR beta chain by its CDR3 amino acid sequence plus V-gene family, and excluded reads lacking a unique V-gene family. A later analysis removed nearly 600 highly shared, low-generation-probability nucleotide sequences to deal with suspected cross-contamination and a sequencing artifact. In a later analysis, a clonal expansion index for each public chain was calculated from normalized within-repertoire ranks of inferred template counts. Generation probabilities in a later analysis came from a VDJ recombination model fitted to out-of-frame rearrangements, and those results were checked against IGoR. In a later analysis, hypergeometric tests were used to score TCR-TCR, TCR-HLA and TCR-CMV co-occurrence, with a repertoire-size bias correction applied to TCR pairs. A later analysis estimated false discovery rates by permuting HLA or CMV assignments 20 times. In a later analysis, co-occurring TCRs were grouped with DBSCAN, and TCRdist sequence similarity was added when clustering was performed within HLA-allele-positive subsets. Repertoires with fewer than 30,000 or more than 120,000 public chains, plus five repertoires with anomalous nucleotide sharing, were excluded from co-occurrence clustering. The source is immuneACCESS, and TCRdb retained only in-frame sequences with V and J called. Part of the clones is not carried over; for the studies checked, unresolved V genes explain less than half of this, and the remainder is unexplained. That table furnishes V, J and clone size, whereas the DNA furnished D and trimming. Present in this sample are about 110,000 clones, roughly 70% of which were seen just once. About a tenth of the sample is in the top ten clones.

These data come from a study of cytomegalovirus exposure and HLA in healthy donors (TCRdb year 2017). Context from the whole study: An earlier analysis of 587 of the donors reported 276 Gb of sequence data and some 110 million unique TCR beta sequences obtained from about 180 million T cells. An early release that covered fewer than 750 HLA-typed donors contained approximately 300 gigabases of sequencing data and tens of millions of unique TCR sequences. The genetic ancestry cluster associated with self-reported Caucasian donors included 81% of the approximately 410 genotyped donors. The aim of the study was to test whether cataloging public T cell receptors could identify signatures of past pathogen exposure. The T cell repertoires of several hundred subjects were profiled by immunosequencing and related to cytomegalovirus serostatus. A separate validation cohort of 90 to 150 different subjects was used in addition to the 666-subject first cohort. High-throughput TCR immunosequencing, statistical association of individual TCRs with disease status, and machine learning were combined to predict cytomegalovirus infection status. A later analysis re-examined previously published TCR beta repertoires from 610 or so donors and added high-resolution HLA genotyping to investigate patterns of TCR occurrence. In the later analysis, no new phenotypic data were used to find candidate immune exposures; instead, reliance was placed on TCR beta sequences and their occurrence across donors. An earlier analysis of some 600 of the donors applied high-throughput TCR beta sequencing to assess whether each TCR beta V gene segment acted as functional or pseudogenic. Donor age, sex, ethnicity and CMV serostatus were compiled together with the repertoire data. A later genetic analysis took genome-wide SNP genotypes for 398 of the 666 donors and used that subset as a discovery cohort. All discovery cohort repertoires had been generated using a single sequencing platform. HLA typing included class I and class II loci at four-digit resolution. Typing coverage varied by locus: about 620-630 donors for A, B, C, DRB1 and DQB1; some 520 for DQA1; nearly 610 for DPA1; 400 to 480 for DPB1. Several DR-DQ haplotypes were handled as single units for association and clustering because linkage in the cohort was strong. Across approximately 420 genotyped donors of the cohort, an average of approximately 240,000 unique TCR beta nucleotide sequences per donor were sequenced, and about a sixth of those sequences were non-productive.

The research as a whole found: A later analysis found that most CMV-associated TCR beta chains appeared HLA-restricted, with HLA associations seemingly driven largely by CMV exposure. A few of the identified cytomegalovirus-associated TCR beta chains were confirmed in vitro to be specific for cytomegalovirus antigens. A further reported finding was that TCR beta sequences accurately predicted the HLA-A and HLA-B alleles for most subjects in the first cohort. The study gave a list of more than 150 TCR beta chains associated with cytomegalovirus. The classifier was reported to diagnose cytomegalovirus status with high specificity and sensitivity in both the original and validation cohorts. This cohort had only TCR beta chains sequenced, and the lack of alpha or paired-chain data limited which features could be detected. V-gene and J-gene trimming of TCR beta chains was associated with a missense DCLRE1C variant in a later genetic analysis, and the association was replicated in an independent cohort. Because counts were too low, about 18 rarely observed V segments, including chromosome 9 orphons, were excluded from the earlier analysis of under 650 of the donors. A cluster of highly shared sequence variants was judged likely to represent a technical artifact of the sequencing pipeline. Roughly uniform sequencing depth across donors was assumed in presence/absence analyses, although this assumption may not hold. In a later analysis, the rate of TCR association differed among HLA loci, with DRB1 alleles having the most associated TCRs and HLA-C alleles having the fewest. Because HLA typing was unavailable for some donors at each locus, only the typed subset was used in association tests. A later analysis found that HLA-associated TCR beta chains were more clonally expanded and had lower generation probabilities than equally common non-associated chains. CMV serostatus was the only immune exposure information available for the cohort. At a false discovery rate of 0.05, a later analysis linked about 17,000 TCR beta sequences to specific HLA alleles. A later analysis reported that several top co-occurrence clusters appeared linked to parvovirus B19, influenza, CMV and Epstein-Barr virus. Some IMGT-functional V segments, including TRBV6-2 and TRBV6-3, could not be distinguished by the 87-base-pair reads and were therefore excluded. It was suggested by the authors that the approach could potentially be generalized to other disease states and immunological phenotypes. Broadly in line with IMGT annotations, most TCR beta V segments showed up in productive rearrangements about 87% or about 30% of the time in an earlier analysis of 587 of the donors. According to a later genetic analysis, donors in an Asian-associated ancestry cluster had fewer N-insertions in productive TCRs than the approximately 630-donor mean. Correlated functional status among segregating V segments might reflect linkage disequilibrium, but an unknown experimental factor could not be ruled out. When HLA alleles, especially DR and DQ, strongly co-occurred, attributing TCR associations to individual alleles was difficult. While some public TCRs were present in many individuals, most TCR sequences turned up only very rarely across donors.

From the cysteine through the phenylalanine, the CDR3 covers 14 amino acids. Only the CDR3 DNA stays, 42 bases, in frame from base 1. V has 4 bases trimmed and J has 7 bases trimmed; junction bases matching no gene number 11. Via the germline V gene, CDR1 is SGHRS and CDR2 YFSETQ. The sample taken for sequencing was PBMCs. The chain uses TRBV5-1 and TRBJ2-7; TRBD1 fits 7 bases in the junction. This receptor was identified in a man aged 35 to 55 in good health and CMV-seropositive. The nucleotides are TGCGCCAGCAGCCCCAGTGACAGGGTTACTGAGCAGTACTTC. Translated, this gives CASSPSDRVTEQYF.